The rows below give T cell receptor beta chains drawn from one sample of a study of technical replicates of blood from a few donors. Sequenced by immunoSEQ multiplex PCR; TCRdb stores in-frame clones only, minus some. Among tens of thousands of clones, about 95% were seen once, and the ten largest hold approximately 0.22%. The material sequenced was T cells isolated from PBMCs. The source is a human donor in good health. The CDR3 runs from the conserved cysteine through the conserved F or W. Each record gives: V gene, J gene, D gene, clone size, CDR3 DNA, CDR3 protein. The D gene is left open where the match is weak. Only part of the rows carry a size: once, few, many, or a class if the clone is expanded.

>TRBV15|TRBJ2-3|.|.
TGTGCCACCAGCAGGAAAGATTACGGAGGCACAGATACGCAGTATTTT
CATSRKDYGGTDTQYF
>TRBV5-1|TRBJ2-2|TRBD1|.
TGCGCCAGCAGCCGGGACGGACAGGGGAACACCGGGGAGCTGTTTTTT
CASSRDGQGNTGELFF
>TRBV18|TRBJ1-5|.|.
TGTGCCAGCTCAACACTTAAGGAGGGCAATCAGCCCCAGCATTTT
CASSTLKEGNQPQHF
>TRBV6-5|TRBJ1-1|.|.
TGTGCCAGCAGTCTTACAGTTGACACTGAAGCTTTCTTT
CASSLTVDTEAFF
>TRBV6-5|TRBJ2-7|TRBD2|.
TGTGCCAGCAGTTACGGGGGACTAGCGGGGGGTGGCGAGCAGTACTTC
CASSYGGLAGGGEQYF
>TRBV11-2|TRBJ2-1|TRBD2|.
TGTGCCAGCAGCGGAGCGGGAGGACGCTACAATGAGCAGTTCTTC
CASSGAGGRYNEQFF
>TRBV15|TRBJ1-5|TRBD1|.
TGTGCCACCAGAAAAGAAGGGACAGGTAGCAATCAGCCCCAGCATTTT
CATRKEGTGSNQPQHF
>TRBV7-8|TRBJ2-7|.|once
TGTGCCAGCAGTTTAGAGAGCTCCTACGAGCAGTACTTC
CASSLESSYEQYF
>TRBV7-9|TRBJ2-1|TRBD2|.
TGTGCCAGCAGCTTAGGGGGGGGAAATGAGCAGTTCTTC
CASSLGGGNEQFF
>TRBV28|TRBJ2-6|.|.
TGTGCCAGCAGTTTATGGCAGGGCACTGGGTCTGGGGCCAACGTCCTGACTTTC
CASSLWQGTGSGANVLTF